The next 2 T cell receptor beta chains were all read from a single sample in a study of cytomegalovirus exposure and HLA in healthy donors. Profiling relied on immunoSEQ multiplex PCR, and the TCRdb table lists in-frame clones only, not all of them. The sample lists roughly 140,000 clones, just over 90% occurring once. Sequencing was done on a sample of PBMCs. The receptors were sampled from a man aged 18 to 30 in good health and CMV-seronegative.

In regard to this clone: The conserved closing phenylalanine or tryptophan is absent in this CDR3, likely reflecting a read error. The DNA is left out, because the CDR3 cannot be placed on it with certainty; the CDR3 is given as TCRdb lists it. The CDR3 sequence is CASSPRGQGPSVS. The chain uses TRBV5-6 and TRBJ1-1; the D call of TRBD1 is as the table states it, not checked on the DNA. The CDR3 adds up to 13 amino acids, both ends counted. CDR1 and CDR2 (germline): SGHDT, YYEEEE.

The chain joins TRBV27 to TRBJ2-6, with a tentative D call TRBD1 (6 bases). The germline V gene encodes CDR1 MNHEY and CDR2 SMNVEV (reference sequence). CDR3 length equals 17 residues. The V gene lost 5 bases and the J gene lost 2 bases, with 16 bases spanning the gap. Here the CDR3 reads CASSLRGRGTGANVLTF. The CDR3 bases are TGTGCCAGCAGTCTCAGGGGAAGGGGAACTGGGGCCAACGTCCTGACTTTC.